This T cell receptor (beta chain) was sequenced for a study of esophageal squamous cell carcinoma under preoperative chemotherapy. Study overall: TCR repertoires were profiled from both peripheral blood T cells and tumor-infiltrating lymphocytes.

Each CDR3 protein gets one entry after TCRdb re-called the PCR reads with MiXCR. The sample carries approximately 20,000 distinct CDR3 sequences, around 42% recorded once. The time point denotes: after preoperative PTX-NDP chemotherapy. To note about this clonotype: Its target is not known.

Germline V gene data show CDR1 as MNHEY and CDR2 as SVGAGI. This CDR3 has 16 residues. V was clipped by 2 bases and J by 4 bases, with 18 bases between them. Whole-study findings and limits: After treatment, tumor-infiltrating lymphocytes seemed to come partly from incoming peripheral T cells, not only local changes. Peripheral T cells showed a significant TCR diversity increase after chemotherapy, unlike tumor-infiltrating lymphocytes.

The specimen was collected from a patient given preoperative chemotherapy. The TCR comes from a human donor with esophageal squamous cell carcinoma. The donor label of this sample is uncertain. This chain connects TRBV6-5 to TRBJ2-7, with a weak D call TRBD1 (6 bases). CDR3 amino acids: CASSYGESDREYEQYF. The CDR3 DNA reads TGTGCCAGCAGTTACGGTGAGTCGGACAGAGAATACGAGCAGTACTTC.